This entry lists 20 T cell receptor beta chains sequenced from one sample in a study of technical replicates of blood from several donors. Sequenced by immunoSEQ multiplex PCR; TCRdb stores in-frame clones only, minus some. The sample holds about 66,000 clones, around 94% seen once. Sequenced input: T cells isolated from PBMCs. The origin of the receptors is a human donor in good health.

The CDR3 DNA is TGTGCCAGCAGACTAGCGGGAGAGGTGGATGAGCAGTTCTTC. As protein: CASRLAGEVDEQFF. V usage is TRBV6-1 and J usage is TRBJ2-1, with TRBD2 matching over 11 bases. After removal of 6 bases from V and 8 bases from J, the junction contained 6 bases not matched to a gene. The CDR3 is made up of 14 amino acids. Germline CDR1 reads MNHNS; CDR2 reads SASEGT.

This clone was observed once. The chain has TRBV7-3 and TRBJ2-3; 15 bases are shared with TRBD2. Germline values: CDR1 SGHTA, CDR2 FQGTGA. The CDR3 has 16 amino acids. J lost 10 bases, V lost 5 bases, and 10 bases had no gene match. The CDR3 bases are TGTGCCAGCAGCGCAGGACTAGCGGGAGGGCCTTGGGCGCAGTATTTT. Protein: CASSAGLAGGPWAQYF. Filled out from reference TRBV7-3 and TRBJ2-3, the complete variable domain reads GAGVSQTPSNKVTEKGKYVELRCDPISGHTALYWYRQSLGQGPEFLIYFQGTGAADDSGLPNDRFFAVRPEGSVSTLKIQRTERGDSAVYLCASSAGLAGGPWAQYFGPGTRLTVL.

The CDR3 DNA sequence: TGTGCCAGCAGTGAATTTGGACTAGGGGCAGATACGCAGTATTTT. Amino acid sequence: CASSEFGLGADTQYF. The genes are TRBV6-1 and TRBJ2-3, with 7 bases matching TRBD2. This CDR3 region has 15 residues. J was trimmed by 4 bases and V by 2 bases; bases with no gene match: 6. The germline CDR1 and CDR2 sequences are MNHNS and SASEGT.

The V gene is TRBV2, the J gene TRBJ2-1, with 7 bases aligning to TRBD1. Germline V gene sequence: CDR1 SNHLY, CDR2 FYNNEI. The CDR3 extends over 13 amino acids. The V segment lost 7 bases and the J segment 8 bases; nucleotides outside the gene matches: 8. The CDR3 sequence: CASNGQVRDEQFF. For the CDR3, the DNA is TGTGCCAGCAACGGACAGGTGAGGGATGAGCAGTTCTTC.

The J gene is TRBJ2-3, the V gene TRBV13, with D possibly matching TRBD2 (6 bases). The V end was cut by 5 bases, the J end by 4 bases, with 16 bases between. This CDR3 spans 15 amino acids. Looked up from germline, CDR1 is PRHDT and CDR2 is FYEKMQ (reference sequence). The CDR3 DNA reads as TGTGCCAGCAGCCCTCGGGTGGGGGGTCCAGATACGCAGTATTTT. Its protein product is CASSPRVGGPDTQYF.

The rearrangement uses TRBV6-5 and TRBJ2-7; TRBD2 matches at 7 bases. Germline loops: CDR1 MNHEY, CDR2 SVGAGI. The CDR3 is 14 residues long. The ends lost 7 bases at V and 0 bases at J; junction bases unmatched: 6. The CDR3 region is CASTPAGSSYEQYF. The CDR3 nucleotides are TGTGCCAGCACCCCAGCGGGAAGCTCCTACGAGCAGTACTTC.

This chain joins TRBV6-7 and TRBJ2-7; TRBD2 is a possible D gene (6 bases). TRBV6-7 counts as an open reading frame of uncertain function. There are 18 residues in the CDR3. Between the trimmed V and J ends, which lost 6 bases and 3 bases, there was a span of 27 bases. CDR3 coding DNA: TGTGCCAGCAGGTCCAAGAATAGGCTACGGGCGGGACTCTACGAGCAGTACTTC. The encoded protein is CASRSKNRLRAGLYEQYF.

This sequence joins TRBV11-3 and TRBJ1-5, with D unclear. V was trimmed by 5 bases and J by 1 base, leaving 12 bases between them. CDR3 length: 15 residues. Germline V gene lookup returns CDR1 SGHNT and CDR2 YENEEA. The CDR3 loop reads CASSGRWQSNQPQHF. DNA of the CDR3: TGTGCCAGCAGCGGCCGTTGGCAGAGCAATCAGCCCCAGCATTTT.

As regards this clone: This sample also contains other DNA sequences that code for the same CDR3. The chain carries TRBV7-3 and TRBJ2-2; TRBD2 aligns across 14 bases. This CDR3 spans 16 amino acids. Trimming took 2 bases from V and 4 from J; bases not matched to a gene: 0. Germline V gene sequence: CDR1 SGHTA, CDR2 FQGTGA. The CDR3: CASSLGLAGGTGELFF. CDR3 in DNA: TGTGCCAGCAGCTTAGGACTAGCGGGAGGCACCGGGGAGCTGTTTTTT.

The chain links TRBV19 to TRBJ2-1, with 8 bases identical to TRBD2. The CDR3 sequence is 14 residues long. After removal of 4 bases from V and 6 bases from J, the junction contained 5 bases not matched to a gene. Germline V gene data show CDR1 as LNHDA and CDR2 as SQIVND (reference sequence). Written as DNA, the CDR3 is TGTGCCAGTAGTACTAGCGGGTACGCCAATGAGCAGTTCTTC. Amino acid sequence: CASSTSGYANEQFF.

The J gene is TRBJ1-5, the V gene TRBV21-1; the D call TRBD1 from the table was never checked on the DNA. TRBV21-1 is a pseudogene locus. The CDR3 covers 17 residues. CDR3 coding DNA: TGTGCCAGCAGCAAAGTGGCCAGGGATGGGAACAATCAGCCCCAGCATTTT. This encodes CASSKVARDGNNQPQHF.

The CDR3 DNA reads as TGTGCCTGGCTCGGGACAGCTAACAATCAGCCCCAGCATTTT. This sequence encodes CAWLGTANNQPQHF. The chain couples TRBV30 to TRBJ1-5; 7 bases agree with TRBD1. The CDR3 runs 14 residues. V was clipped by 5 bases and J by 3 bases; unmatched bases: 7. Germline V lookup: CDR1 GTSNPN, CDR2 SVGIG (reference sequence).

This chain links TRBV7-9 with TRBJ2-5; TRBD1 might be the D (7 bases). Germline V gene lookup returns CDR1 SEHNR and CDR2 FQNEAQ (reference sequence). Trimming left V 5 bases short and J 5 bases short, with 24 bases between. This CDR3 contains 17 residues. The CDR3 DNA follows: TGTGCCAGCAGCCCAGGGGGTTACCGGGAGAACTTCGAGACCCAGTACTTC. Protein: CASSPGGYRENFETQYF.

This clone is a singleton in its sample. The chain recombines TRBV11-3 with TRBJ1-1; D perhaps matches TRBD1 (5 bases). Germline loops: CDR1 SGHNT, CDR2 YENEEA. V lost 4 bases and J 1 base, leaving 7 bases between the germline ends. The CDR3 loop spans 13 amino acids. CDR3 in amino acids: CASSWTPNTEAFF. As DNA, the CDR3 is TGTGCCAGCAGCTGGACACCGAACACTGAAGCTTTCTTT.

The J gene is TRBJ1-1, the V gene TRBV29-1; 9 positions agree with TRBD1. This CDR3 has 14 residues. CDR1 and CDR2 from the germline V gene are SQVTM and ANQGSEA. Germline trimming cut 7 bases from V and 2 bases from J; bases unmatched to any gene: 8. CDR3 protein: CSADETGGNTEAFF. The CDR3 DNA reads TGCAGCGCGGACGAAACAGGGGGCAACACTGAAGCTTTCTTT.

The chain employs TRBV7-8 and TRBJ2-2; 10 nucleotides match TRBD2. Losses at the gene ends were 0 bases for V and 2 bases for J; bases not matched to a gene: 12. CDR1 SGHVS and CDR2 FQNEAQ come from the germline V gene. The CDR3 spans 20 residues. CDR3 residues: CASSLAPWTSGRSNTGELFF. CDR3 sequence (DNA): TGTGCCAGCAGCTTAGCGCCGTGGACTAGCGGAAGGTCAAACACCGGGGAGCTGTTTTTT.

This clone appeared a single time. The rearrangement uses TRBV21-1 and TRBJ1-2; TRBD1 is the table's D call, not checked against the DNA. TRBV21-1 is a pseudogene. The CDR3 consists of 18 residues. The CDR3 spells CASSKRVSGTAYLYGYTF. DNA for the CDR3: TGTGCCAGCAGCAAAAGGGTTTCCGGGACAGCATATCTCTATGGCTACACCTTC.

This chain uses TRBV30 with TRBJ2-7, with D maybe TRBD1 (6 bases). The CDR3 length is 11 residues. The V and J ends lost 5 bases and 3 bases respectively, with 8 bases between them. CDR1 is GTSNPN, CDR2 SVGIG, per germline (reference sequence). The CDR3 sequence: CAWGQNYEQYF. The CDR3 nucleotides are TGTGCCTGGGGACAGAACTACGAGCAGTACTTC. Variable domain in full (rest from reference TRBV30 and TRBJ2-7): SQTIHQWPATLVQPVGSPLSLECTVEGTSNPNLYWYRQAAGRGLQLLFYSVGIGQISSEVPQNLSASRPQDRQFILSSKKLLLSDSGFYLCAWGQNYEQYFGPGTRLTVT.

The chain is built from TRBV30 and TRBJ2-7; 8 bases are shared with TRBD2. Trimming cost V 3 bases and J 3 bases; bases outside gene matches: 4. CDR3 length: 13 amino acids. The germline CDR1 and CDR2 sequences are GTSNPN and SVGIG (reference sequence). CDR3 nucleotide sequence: TGTGCCTGGAGAGACGGGACTAGCTACGAGCAGTACTTC. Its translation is CAWRDGTSYEQYF.

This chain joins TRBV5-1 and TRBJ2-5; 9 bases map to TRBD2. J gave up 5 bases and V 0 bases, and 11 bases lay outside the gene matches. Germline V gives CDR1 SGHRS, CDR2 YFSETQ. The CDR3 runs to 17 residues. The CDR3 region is CASSLVGQAGGGETQYF. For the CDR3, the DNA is TGCGCCAGCAGCTTGGTGGGGCAAGCGGGAGGCGGGGAGACCCAGTACTTC. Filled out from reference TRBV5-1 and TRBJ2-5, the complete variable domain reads KAGVTQTPRYLIKTRGQQVTLSCSPISGHRSVSWYQQTPGQGLQFLFEYFSETQRNKGNFPGRFSGRQFSNSRSEMNVSTLELGDSALYLCASSLVGQAGGGETQYFGPGTRLLVL.